Presented here are 9 T cell receptor beta chains from one specimen sequenced in a study of CD8 T cells in Susac syndrome (dated by TCRdb to about 2019). Library creation used the immunoSEQ multiplex PCR assay. RNA was extracted using the RNeasy kit, and roughly 0.5 to 1 microgram was reverse transcribed with random hexamers. The raw public reads went through TCRdb reprocessing: fastp at Q25, MiXCR clone calling, in-frame beta chains kept. Each entry is one CDR3 protein sequence, shown with its most common DNA and genes. Counted in this sample were 150,000 to 200,000 distinct CDR3 sequences; approximately 94% of them appeared once. The leading ten clones occupy about 0.089% of the sample. Sequencing was done on a sample of CD4+ T cells from PBMCs. These receptors originate from a human donor with multiple sclerosis.

The genes are TRBV3-1 and TRBJ1-1; D is undetermined. Per germline, CDR1 LGHDT and CDR2 YNNKEL (reference sequence). CDR3 length equals 15 residues. Trimming shortened V by 1 base and J by 0 bases, and 9 bases separated the two germline ends. The CDR3 here is CASSQAGSLNTEAFF. CDR3 in DNA: TGTGCCAGCAGCCAAGCCGGCAGCCTGAACACTGAAGCTTTCTTT. The full variable domain, its missing parts supplied by reference TRBV3-1 and TRBJ1-1, is DTAVSQTPKYLVTQMGNDKSIKCEQNLGHDTMYWYKQDSKKFLKIMFSYNNKELIINETVPNRFSPKSPDKAHLNLHINSLELGDSAVYFCASSQAGSLNTEAFFGQGTRLTVV.

The chain couples TRBV4-1 to TRBJ1-1; tentative D call: TRBD1 (5 bases). Trimming left V 6 bases short and J 6 bases short, with 14 bases between. Germline V gene lookup returns CDR1 MGHRA and CDR2 YSYEKL. CDR3 length: 13 residues. DNA of the CDR3: TGCGCCAGCAGGAACAGCGGGGGGGCTGAAGCTTTCTTT. This sequence encodes CASRNSGGAEAFF.

V usage is TRBV12-3 or TRBV12-4 and J usage is TRBJ2-2; D is uncertain. V dropped 7 bases and J dropped 5 bases, with 11 bases sitting between them. The CDR3 runs to 13 residues. The CDR3 nucleotides are TGTGCCAGCAAGCCCTTTCAGACCGGGGAGCTGTTTTTT. Protein product: CASKPFQTGELFF.

This chain links TRBV9 with TRBJ1-3; D gene unclear. The germline CDR1 and CDR2 sequences are SGDLS and YYNGEE. Trimming removed 0 bases at V and 4 bases at J, with 14 bases between. This CDR3 comprises 16 residues. DNA for the CDR3: TGTGCCAGCAGCGTAGCCCGGAGGGTGGCCGGAAACACCATATATTTT. Its translation: CASSVARRVAGNTIYF.

A few counts support this clonotype. The V gene is TRBV14, the J gene TRBJ1-1; D is undetermined. This CDR3 has 16 residues. The germline V gene has CDR1 SGHDN and CDR2 FVKESK. Trimming pared 2 bases from V and 0 bases from J, leaving 13 bases between. The CDR3 DNA is TGTGCCAGCAGCCAAAGGGCAGGCTGGCTGAACACTGAAGCTTTCTTT. Amino acids: CASSQRAGWLNTEAFF.

V is TRBV12-3 or TRBV12-4 and J is TRBJ2-5, with 7 bases matching TRBD1. The CDR3 is 15 amino acids. J was trimmed by 3 bases and V by 5 bases; bases with no gene match: 9. The chain's CDR3 is CASSLLQGVEETQYF. Here the CDR3 DNA reads TGTGCCAGCAGTCTGCTTCAGGGGGTAGAAGAGACCCAGTACTTC.

This sequence joins TRBV12-3 or TRBV12-4 and TRBJ2-7; TRBD2 is a possible D gene (5 bases). The CDR3 consists of 13 residues. Trimming removed 5 bases at V and 3 bases at J, with 11 bases between. CDR3 nucleotides: TGTGCCAGCAGTCTGGGCCGGGACTACGAGCAGTACTTC. Its translation is CASSLGRDYEQYF.

This rearrangement joins TRBV4-1 to TRBJ2-1; 11 bases agree with TRBD2. The CDR3 consists of 14 residues. Germline V CDR1 and CDR2: MGHRA, YSYEKL. The junction had 4 bases not matched to a gene; V was cut back by 6 bases and J by 6 bases. The CDR3 is CASRRLAGLNEQFF. CDR3 DNA sequence: TGCGCCAGCAGACGACTAGCGGGACTCAATGAGCAGTTCTTC.

This rearrangement joins TRBV25-1 to TRBJ2-5; D not certain. V was pared by 3 bases and J by 2 bases, with 7 bases between. CDR3 length equals 13 residues. The germline gives CDR1 MGHDK, CDR2 SYGVNS. The CDR3 region has the DNA TGTGCCAGCAGTGACGTCGCTCAAGAGACCCAGTACTTC. Its translation is CASSDVAQETQYF.